Below, 19 T cell receptor beta chains from the same sample are listed, as sequenced in a study of metastatic and nonmetastatic thyroid tumors. From the PCR reads, TCRdb re-called clones with MiXCR. The sample holds some 22,000 clones, 15% to 20% seen once. Patients were all untreated before their thyroid surgery. The sample was blood. The receptors come from a male donor with papillary thyroid cancer or a benign thyroid nodule (not recorded which). Some clones in this sample may be carry-over from other donors' samples.

This clone was counted many times. This chain links TRBV6-4 with TRBJ2-3, with 10 nucleotides matching TRBD1. V trimming: 4 bases; J trimming: 4 bases; junction bases outside the gene matches: 5. Germline-derived CDR1 and CDR2 are MRHNA and SNTAGT. This CDR3 has 15 amino acids. The CDR3 bases are TGTGCCAGCAGTGCTGAGACAGGGGGCCCAGATACGCAGTATTTT. Translated: CASSAETGGPDTQYF.

This clone was found many times. The chain employs TRBV11-1 and TRBJ1-3, with 7 positions matching TRBD1. CDR1 and CDR2 from the germline V gene are SGHAT and FQDESV (reference sequence). J gave up 0 bases and V 2 bases, and 4 bases lay outside the gene matches. The CDR3 sequence is 16 residues long. CDR3 sequence (DNA): TGTGCCAGCAGCTTATCCGGGACAGTCTCTGGAAACACCATATATTTT. Its protein product is CASSLSGTVSGNTIYF.

This clone occurred many times. A clone one base away is much larger, so this may be a read error. The chain recombines TRBV6-4 with TRBJ2-2; 9 bases fit TRBD1. Germline values: CDR1 MRHNA, CDR2 SNTAGT. This CDR3 contains 14 residues. The CDR3 here is CASSGTGDTGELLF. The CDR3 nucleotides read TGTGCCAGCAGTGGGACAGGGGACACCGGGGAGCTGCTTTTT.

The chain couples TRBV4-3 to TRBJ1-2, with 7 nucleotides matching TRBD1. The CDR3 spans 15 residues. V lost 0 bases and J lost 9; bases outside the gene matches: 10. Germline CDR1 reads LGHNA; CDR2 reads YSLEER. The chain's CDR3 is CASSQDRRRGESYTF. The CDR3 DNA reads TGCGCCAGCAGCCAAGATCGGCGCAGGGGGGAGAGCTACACCTTC.

The chain employs TRBV10-3 and TRBJ1-6; the D gene is possibly TRBD1 (6 bases). Trimming stripped 3 bases from V and 3 bases from J, with 15 bases between. Germline V CDR1 and CDR2: ENHRY, SYGVKD. This CDR3 has 17 amino acids. The CDR3 nucleotides read TGTGCCATCAGTGAATACTCACAGGGCCGCTATAATTCACCCCTCCACTTT. This codes for CAISEYSQGRYNSPLHF.

This rearrangement joins TRBV20-1 to TRBJ2-2; D not certain. Germline loops: CDR1 DFQATT, CDR2 SNEGSKA (reference sequence). There are 13 residues in the CDR3. Trimming cost V 2 bases and J 7 bases, with 11 bases left between them. CDR3 bases: TGCAGTGCTAGACGGATACACGGCGGGGAGCTGTTTTTT. Its protein product is CSARRIHGGELFF.

The chain couples TRBV9 to TRBJ1-2; tentative D call: TRBD1 (6 bases). The CDR3 is 15 amino acids. Germline-derived CDR1 and CDR2 are SGDLS and YYNGEE. Between the trimmed V and J ends, which lost 4 bases and 8 bases, there was a span of 21 bases. The CDR3 here is CASSSGWGQGYGYTF. For the CDR3, the DNA is TGTGCCAGCAGCTCAGGATGGGGTCAGGGGTACGGCTACACCTTC. Full variable domain (remainder filled in from reference TRBV9 and TRBJ1-2): DSGVTQTPKHLITATGQRVTLRCSPRSGDLSVYWYQQSLDQGLQFLIQYYNGEERAKGNILERFSAQQFPDLHSELNLSSLELGDSALYFCASSSGWGQGYGYTFGSGTRLTVV.

With respect to this clone: Given a much more abundant clone one base away, this may be a read error. This chain links TRBV7-9 with TRBJ2-3, with unresolved D. Germline V gene lookup returns CDR1 SEHNR and CDR2 FQNEAQ (reference sequence). The CDR3 sequence is 13 residues long. This chain's CDR3 is CASILDRMDTQYF. The CDR3, as DNA: TGTGCCAGCATCTTAGATAGGATGGATACGCAGTATTTT.

This clone was observed at least ten times. V gene TRBV10-1 combines with J gene TRBJ2-5; the D call may be TRBD1 or TRBD2 (7 bases each). CDR1 and CDR2 (germline): WNHNN, SYGVQD (reference sequence). V gave up 10 bases and J gave up 5 bases, with 23 bases separating them. There are 15 residues in the CDR3. The CDR3 sequence is CAIPPGRGREETQYF. The DNA of the CDR3 is TGCGCCATCCCCCCAGGGAGGGGGCGCGAGGAGACCCAGTACTTC.

Ten or more counts support this clone. The CDR3 DNA reads as TGTGCCAGCCTCCGAGGAGACGGGGAGTTCTTC. Amino acid sequence: CASLRGDGEFF. This chain uses TRBV6-1 with TRBJ2-1; tentative D call: TRBD2 (5 bases). Germline V CDR1 and CDR2: MNHNS, SASEGT. This CDR3 spans 11 amino acids. Trimming removed 8 bases at V and 14 bases at J, with 16 bases between.

This sequence joins TRBV9 and TRBJ2-5, with D perhaps assigned TRBD1 or TRBD2 (6 bases each). V lost 5 bases and J lost 5, with 16 bases in between. This CDR3 region has 14 residues. Germline CDR1 SGDLS, CDR2 YYNGEE. CDR3 nucleotides: TGTGCCAGCAGAGGAGGGGGGCTAGTCGAGACCCAGTACTTC. It is translated as CASRGGGLVETQYF.

This clone was observed at least ten times. J is TRBJ1-2 and V is TRBV18; perhaps TRBD1 as D (6 bases). The CDR3 is 13 amino acids. Germline values: CDR1 KGHSH, CDR2 LQKENI. The V end was cut by 6 bases, the J end by 7 bases, with 15 bases between. CDR3 in DNA: TGTGCCAGCTCCCCCTTGGGGGGGGCTGGCTACACCTTC. It translates to CASSPLGGAGYTF.

This clone was observed at least ten times. The CDR3 sequence is CASSQAGLAAIYEQYF. DNA of the CDR3: TGTGCCAGCAGCCAAGCCGGGCTAGCGGCAATCTACGAGCAGTACTTC. V is TRBV14 and J is TRBJ2-7, with 7 positions matching TRBD2. The V gene's germline CDR1 is SGHDN and CDR2 FVKESK. J lost 3 bases, V lost 1 base, and 9 bases had no gene match. This CDR3 comprises 16 residues.

This clone is categorized as medium-sized. This chain connects TRBV12-3 or TRBV12-4 to TRBJ1-5; no clear D. The CDR3 covers 11 residues. Trimming removed 3 bases from V and 9 bases from J, with 6 bases in between. CDR3 amino acids: CASSFRGPQHF. DNA of the CDR3: TGTGCCAGCAGTTTTCGTGGGCCCCAGCATTTT.

This clone was seen a few times. V is TRBV5-6 and J is TRBJ2-5, with D hard to call. Germline V gene sequence: CDR1 SGHDT, CDR2 YYEEEE. This CDR3 contains 13 residues. The V and J ends lost 1 base and 4 bases respectively, with 8 bases between them. DNA of the CDR3: TGTGCCAGCAGCTTGAACGGCCGAGAGACCCAGTACTTC. It specifies CASSLNGRETQYF.

A note on this clone: A much bigger clone sits one base away, suggesting this may be a read error. The J gene is TRBJ1-2, the V gene TRBV11-2; no clear D gene. Germline V gene lookup returns CDR1 SGHAT and CDR2 FQNNGV. This CDR3 comprises 13 residues. The V gene lost 2 bases and the J gene lost 2 bases, with 6 bases spanning the gap. CDR3 residues: CASSLRGNYGYTF. As DNA, the CDR3 is TGTGCCAGCAGCTTACGAGGGAACTATGGCTACACCTTC. Looking up the rest from reference TRBV11-2 and TRBJ1-2 gives the full variable domain: EAGVAQSPRYKIIEKRQSVAFWCNPISGHATLYWYQQILGQGPKLLIQFQNNGVVDDSQLPKDRFSAERLKGVDSTLKIQPAKLEDSAVYLCASSLRGNYGYTFGSGTRLTVV.

This clone was observed at least ten times. This rearrangement joins TRBV4-1 to TRBJ1-1; the D gene is possibly TRBD1 (6 bases). With 3 bases removed from V and 4 bases from J, the gap between germline ends came to 18 bases. The CDR3 totals 16 residues. The V gene's germline CDR1 is MGHRA and CDR2 YSYEKL. CDR3 in amino acids: CASSHRRGGGTTEAFF. The CDR3 DNA follows: TGCGCCAGCAGCCACCGCCGGGGAGGGGGGACCACTGAAGCTTTCTTT.

The chain recombines TRBV4-3 with TRBJ2-7; D may correspond to TRBD1 or TRBD2 (5 bases each). The ends were cut back, 1 base at V and 4 bases at J, with 17 bases in the middle. The CDR3 is made up of 16 amino acids. CDR1 and CDR2 (germline): LGHNA, YSLEER. The chain's CDR3 is CASSQVKGPSPYEQYF. CDR3 in DNA: TGCGCCAGCAGCCAAGTCAAGGGACCAAGCCCTTACGAGCAGTACTTC.

This clone was counted many times. This rearrangement joins TRBV20-1 to TRBJ2-1, with D unresolved. V was clipped by 0 bases and J by 0 bases, with 9 bases between them. The CDR3 length is 15 residues. Germline CDR1 reads DFQATT; CDR2 reads SNEGSKA (reference sequence). This CDR3 is CSARDGESSYNEQFF. The CDR3 DNA is TGCAGTGCTAGAGATGGCGAAAGCTCCTACAATGAGCAGTTCTTC.